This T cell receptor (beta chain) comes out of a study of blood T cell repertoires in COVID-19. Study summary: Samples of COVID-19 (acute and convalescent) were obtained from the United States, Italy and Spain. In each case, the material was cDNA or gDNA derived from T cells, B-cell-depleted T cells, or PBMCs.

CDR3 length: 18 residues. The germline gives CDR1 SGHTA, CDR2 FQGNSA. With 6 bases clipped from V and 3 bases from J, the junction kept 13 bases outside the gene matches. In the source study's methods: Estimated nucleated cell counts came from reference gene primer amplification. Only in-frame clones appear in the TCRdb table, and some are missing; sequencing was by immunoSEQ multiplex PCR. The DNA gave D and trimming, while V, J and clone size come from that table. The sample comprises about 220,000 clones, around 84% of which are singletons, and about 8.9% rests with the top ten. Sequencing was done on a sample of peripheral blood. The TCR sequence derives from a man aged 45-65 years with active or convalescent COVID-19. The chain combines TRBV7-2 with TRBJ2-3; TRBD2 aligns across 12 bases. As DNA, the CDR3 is TGTGCCAGCAGGAGGGCCCCCCTAGCGGGAGGGCGGACAGATACGCAGTATTTT. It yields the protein CASRRAPLAGGRTDTQYF.